Below, one T cell receptor beta chain is given with its context. As handled by the study authors: Amplification with reference gene primers provided the estimates of nucleated cell counts. TCRdb keeps only in-frame clones here, not all; method: immunoSEQ multiplex PCR. Clone size and V and J calls were adopted from that table, with D and trimming inferred from the DNA. The sample lists tens of thousands of clones, 82% seen once, with roughly 15% in the top ten. These data come from a study of blood T cell repertoires in COVID-19. Germline lookup yields CDR1 SQVTM and CDR2 ANQGSEA. CDR3 length: 16 amino acids. V was pared by 5 bases and J by 1 base, with 12 bases of the junction left unmatched.

The chain carries TRBV29-1 and TRBJ1-1; 8 nucleotides line up with TRBD1. Sequenced sample: peripheral blood. This TCR was sampled from an elderly woman with acute or convalescent COVID-19. The CDR3 DNA reads as TGCAGCGTTTCCAGGCATCAGGGGGCGGCGAACACTGAAGCTTTCTTT. This sequence encodes CSVSRHQGAANTEAFF.